This T cell receptor (beta chain) was obtained from a study of blood T cell repertoires in COVID-19. Turning to the study itself: Spain, Italy and the United States supplied samples that represented acute and convalescent COVID-19. In each case, the material was cDNA or gDNA derived from T cells, B-cell-depleted T cells, or PBMCs.

Authors' methods: Nucleated cell number was recorded as an estimate derived from reference gene primer amplification. The method was immunoSEQ multiplex PCR; TCRdb's version includes in-frame clones alone and lacks a portion of them. That table furnishes V, J and clone size, whereas the DNA furnished D and trimming. The data show around 280,000 clones, around 88% seen once. Germline loops: CDR1 SQVTM, CDR2 ANQGSEA. The length of the CDR3 is 11 residues. The V end was cut by 5 bases, the J end by 10 bases, with 14 bases between. This receptor was identified in a woman between 25 and 40 years old who had recovered from COVID-19. The V call is TRBV29-1, the J call TRBJ1-1, with a possible D match to TRBD1 (5 bases). The sequenced sample consisted of peripheral blood. The CDR3 is CSVHQGLGAFF. The CDR3 DNA is TGCAGCGTTCATCAGGGTTTGGGAGCTTTCTTT.